The sample holds one count of the clone carrying this T cell receptor beta chain. Its antigen is unidentified. This CDR3 is also generated by other DNA sequences in the sample. This specimen belongs to a study of shared clonotypes between healthy human individuals. Study-wide findings and caveats: It was only blood that was sampled, and tissue repertoires likely differ.

Adult donors, all healthy and HIV-negative, had no recent acute infections or vaccinations. Sequencing was at deep level. Profiled with immunoSEQ multiplex PCR; TCRdb holds only in-frame clones, not every one. The sample carries some 1,600,000 clones, roughly 98% recorded once. The length of the CDR3 is 12 residues. V lost 6 bases to trimming and J lost 2 bases, with 8 bases between them. In germline, CDR1 is MDHEN, CDR2 SYDVKM. Sequencing was carried out using naive CD4+ T cells sorted from blood. Regarding subset: CD45RA+ positively selected. The J gene is TRBJ2-7, the V gene TRBV28; D remains ambiguous. This TCR was recovered from a young man in good health. CDR3 in amino acids: CASSSQTYEQYF. CDR3 bases: TGTGCCAGCAGCTCTCAGACCTACGAGCAGTACTTC.